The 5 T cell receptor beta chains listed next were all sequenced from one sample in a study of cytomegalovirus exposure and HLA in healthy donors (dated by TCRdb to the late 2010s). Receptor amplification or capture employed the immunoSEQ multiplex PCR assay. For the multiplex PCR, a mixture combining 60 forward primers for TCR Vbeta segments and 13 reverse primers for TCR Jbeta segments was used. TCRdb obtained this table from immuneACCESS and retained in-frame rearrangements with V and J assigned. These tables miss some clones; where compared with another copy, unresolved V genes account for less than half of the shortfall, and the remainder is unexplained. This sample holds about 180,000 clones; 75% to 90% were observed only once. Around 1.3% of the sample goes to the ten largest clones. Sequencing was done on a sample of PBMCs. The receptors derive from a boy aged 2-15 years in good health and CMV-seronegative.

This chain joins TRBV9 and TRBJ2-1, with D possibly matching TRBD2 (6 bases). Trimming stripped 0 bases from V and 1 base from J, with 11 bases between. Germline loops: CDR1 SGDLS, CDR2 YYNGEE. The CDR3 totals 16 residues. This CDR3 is CASSVESGGSYNEQFF. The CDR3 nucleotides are TGTGCCAGCAGCGTAGAATCCGGGGGTTCCTACAATGAGCAGTTCTTC.

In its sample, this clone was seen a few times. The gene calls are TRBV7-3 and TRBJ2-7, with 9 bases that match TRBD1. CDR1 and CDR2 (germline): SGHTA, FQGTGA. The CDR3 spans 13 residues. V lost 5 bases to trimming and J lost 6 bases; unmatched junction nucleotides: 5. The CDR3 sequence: CASSQGQGSEQYF. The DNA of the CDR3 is TGTGCCAGCAGCCAGGGACAGGGATCCGAGCAGTACTTC.

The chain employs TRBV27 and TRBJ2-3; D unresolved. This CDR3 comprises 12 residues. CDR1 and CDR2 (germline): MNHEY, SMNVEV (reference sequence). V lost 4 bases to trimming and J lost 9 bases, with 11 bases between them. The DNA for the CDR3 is TGTGCCAGCAGTTCCCTCGGGTCGACGCAGTATTTT. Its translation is CASSSLGSTQYF.

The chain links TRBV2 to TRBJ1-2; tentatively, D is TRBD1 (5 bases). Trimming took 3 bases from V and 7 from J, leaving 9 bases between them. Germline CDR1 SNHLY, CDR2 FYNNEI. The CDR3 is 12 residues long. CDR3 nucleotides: TGTGCCAGCAGTGAGGCAGGGATTGGCTACACCTTC. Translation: CASSEAGIGYTF.

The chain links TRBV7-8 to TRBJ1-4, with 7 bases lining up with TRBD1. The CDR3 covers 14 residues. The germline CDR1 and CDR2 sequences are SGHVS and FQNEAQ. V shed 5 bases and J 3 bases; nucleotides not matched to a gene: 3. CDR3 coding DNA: TGTGCCAGCAGCCCGACAGGGTCTAATGAAAAACTGTTTTTT. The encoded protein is CASSPTGSNEKLFF.